This T cell receptor beta chain originates from a study of T cells in Graves' hyperthyroidism and ophthalmopathy. In making diagnoses, clinical symptoms, serum thyroxine and TRAb, thyroid ultrasound and orbital computed tomography were all used. Researchers amplified the TCR beta CDR3 regions from RNA transcripts. HTBI primers were the set used in a first-round RT-PCR of the TCR CDR3. Each CDR3 protein gets one entry after TCRdb re-called the multiplex PCR reads with MiXCR. This sample carries 560,000 or so distinct CDR3 sequences, just under 20% of them seen once, and the ten largest clones take about 45%. Study findings and constraints: Expanded thyroid clonotypes (above 0.001) were mostly also found in blood.

The junction had 11 bases not matched to a gene; V was cut back by 6 bases and J by 8 bases. Germline CDR1 MNHNS, CDR2 SASEGT. The CDR3 contains 15 residues. This clonotype occurred a few times. Its antigen is not identified. The clonotype was recovered from a man in his forties with Graves' ophthalmopathy. The sequenced sample consisted of blood. The rearrangement links TRBV6-1 to TRBJ2-1; the match to TRBD1 covers 9 bases. In DNA, the CDR3 is TGTGCCAGCAGATTACAGGGGGCCGTGGTTGATGAGCAGTTCTTC. Its translation is CASRLQGAVVDEQFF.